This T cell receptor (beta chain) was recorded in a study of T cell changes during pregnancy in multiple sclerosis. In germline, CDR1 is MGHRA, CDR2 YSYEKL. The CDR3 is made up of 15 amino acids. The V segment lost 3 bases and the J segment 2 bases; nucleotides outside the gene matches: 5. Sequenced by immunoSEQ multiplex PCR; TCRdb stores in-frame clones only, minus some. The table includes approximately 92,000 clones, 92% detected once. The J gene is TRBJ2-7, the V gene TRBV4-1, with 9 bases matching TRBD1. The sequence came from a female donor with multiple sclerosis, enrolled in a pregnancy study. The sample consisted of peripheral blood, taken in the first trimester of pregnancy. For the CDR3, the DNA is TGCGCCAGCAGCCACCCCGGGACAGGGACCTACGAGCAGTACTTC. It specifies CASSHPGTGTYEQYF.